One sample yielded the 26 T cell receptor beta chains listed below, sequenced in a study of shared clonotypes between healthy human individuals. TCRdb keeps only in-frame clones here, not all; method: immunoSEQ multiplex PCR. The data contain over 1.4 million clones, 95% to 97% of them singletons. Sequencing used naive CD4+ T cells sorted from blood. Stated subset: CD45RA+ positively selected. The receptors stem from a man in his thirties or forties in good health.

The CDR3 nucleotides are TGTGCCAGCAGCGAACCGGGACAGGGAACCACCGGGGAGCTGTTTTTT. Residues: CASSEPGQGTTGELFF. The V gene is TRBV6-1, the J gene TRBJ2-2; 9 bases match TRBD1. The CDR3 is 16 amino acids. The V and J ends lost 6 bases and 4 bases, in that order; junction bases with no gene match: 9. CDR1 and CDR2 from the germline V gene are MNHNS and SASEGT.

The chain links TRBV10-3 to TRBJ2-2; the match to TRBD1 covers 9 bases. The germline gives CDR1 ENHRY, CDR2 SYGVKD. This CDR3 contains 16 residues. The V and J ends lost 0 bases and 4 bases, in that order; junction bases with no gene match: 3. CDR3 sequence (DNA): TGTGCCATCAGTGAGTCGGGGACAGGGACCACCGGGGAGCTGTTTTTT. Its protein is CAISESGTGTTGELFF.

This chain uses TRBV5-4 with TRBJ2-1, with 8 nucleotides matching TRBD1. The germline CDR1 and CDR2 sequences are SGHNT and YYREEE (reference sequence). CDR3 length equals 15 residues. The V segment lost 4 bases and the J segment 2 bases; nucleotides outside the gene matches: 5. As DNA, the CDR3 is TGTGCCAGCAGCGCCGGACAGGGCGCCTACAATGAGCAGTTCTTC. Its protein product is CASSAGQGAYNEQFF. The variable domain in full, completed from reference TRBV5-4 and TRBJ2-1, reads ETGVTQSPTHLIKTRGQQVTLRCSSQSGHNTVSWYQQALGQGPQFIFQYYREEENGRGNFPPRFSGLQFPNYSSELNVNALELDDSALYLCASSAGQGAYNEQFFGPGTRLTVL.

The chain employs TRBV7-9 and TRBJ1-4; 9 bases fit TRBD1. CDR3 length: 14 residues. Trimming at V came to 5 bases and at J to 6 bases, leaving 4 bases not matched to a gene. Germline lookup yields CDR1 SEHNR and CDR2 FQNEAQ (reference sequence). CDR3 nucleotides: TGTGCCAGCAGCCACAGACAGGGGGATGAAAAACTGTTTTTT. It yields the protein CASSHRQGDEKLFF.

The rearrangement joins TRBV5-1 to TRBJ2-7; D is unclear. Germline CDR1 SGHRS, CDR2 YFSETQ. V was clipped by 0 bases and J by 3 bases, with 10 bases between them. The CDR3 sequence is 14 residues long. The CDR3 DNA reads TGCGCCAGCAGCTTGGAGGTAGGGATCTACGAGCAGTACTTC. As protein: CASSLEVGIYEQYF.

The chain combines TRBV10-1 with TRBJ2-3; the D call may be TRBD1 or TRBD2 (5 bases each). Between the trimmed V and J ends, which lost 6 bases and 0 bases, there was a span of 13 bases. Germline CDR1 reads WNHNN; CDR2 reads SYGVQD (reference sequence). The CDR3 has 15 amino acids. CDR3 in amino acids: CASSAPGRSTDTQYF. The CDR3 region has the DNA TGCGCCAGCAGCGCACCGGGACGGAGCACAGATACGCAGTATTTT.

The chain combines TRBV28 with TRBJ2-7, with TRBD2 matching 7 bases. The J segment lost 3 bases and the V segment lost 3 bases, leaving 17 bases of the junction unmatched. The CDR3 covers 18 residues. CDR1 MDHEN and CDR2 SYDVKM come from the germline V gene. The CDR3 DNA follows: TGTGCCAGCAGTTTTCCCCCTGGAGTGGGGCGGGAGAACTACGAGCAGTACTTC. Amino acids: CASSFPPGVGRENYEQYF.

The chain has TRBV5-1 and TRBJ1-1; TRBD1 might be the D (6 bases). Germline values: CDR1 SGHRS, CDR2 YFSETQ. The CDR3 runs 15 residues. Trimming pared 7 bases from V and 0 bases from J, leaving 16 bases between. The CDR3 spells CASQPGTLMNTEAFF. The CDR3 DNA reads as TGCGCCAGCCAACCCGGGACACTCATGAACACTGAAGCTTTCTTT.

The chain uses TRBV29-1 and TRBJ2-3, with D maybe TRBD2 (5 bases). Deletions cut 4 bases from V and 3 bases from J, with 14 bases between. From germline, CDR1 is SQVTM and CDR2 ANQGSEA. The CDR3 has 14 residues. CDR3 coding DNA: TGCAGCGTTGGTAACGGGAAGGCTACAGATACGCAGTATTTT. It translates to CSVGNGKATDTQYF.

This chain uses TRBV6-1 with TRBJ2-7, with 7 bases aligning to TRBD1. This CDR3 is built from 15 residues. The V gene end was trimmed by 6 bases and the J gene end by 7 bases; junction bases not matched to a gene: 15. Germline CDR1 and CDR2: MNHNS and SASEGT. CDR3 in amino acids: CASSATTTGAVEQYF. In DNA form, the CDR3 reads TGTGCCAGCAGCGCCACTACAACAGGGGCGGTAGAGCAGTACTTC.

The V and J genes are TRBV7-9 and TRBJ2-7; 13 bases match TRBD2. Germline trimming cut 5 bases from V and 0 bases from J; bases unmatched to any gene: 7. Germline CDR1 and CDR2: SEHNR and FQNEAQ (reference sequence). The length of the CDR3 is 17 residues. CDR3 sequence (DNA): TGTGCCAGCAGCCAACTAGCGGGAGGGCGTCCCTCCTACGAGCAGTACTTC. Protein product: CASSQLAGGRPSYEQYF.

The chain joins TRBV14 to TRBJ2-7; tentative D call: TRBD2 (5 bases). This CDR3 has 12 residues. The ends were cut back, 4 bases at V and 4 bases at J, with 8 bases in the middle. The germline V gene encodes CDR1 SGHDN and CDR2 FVKESK. In DNA form, the CDR3 reads TGTGCCAGCAGCCTGACTACTTACGAGCAGTACTTC. The encoded protein is CASSLTTYEQYF.

This chain links TRBV27 with TRBJ2-7; 10 bases align to TRBD1. The CDR3 covers 16 residues. In germline, CDR1 is MNHEY, CDR2 SMNVEV (reference sequence). V was clipped by 5 bases and J by 3 bases; unmatched bases: 10. DNA for the CDR3: TGTGCCAGCAGTGGATATAGCGACAGGGGGCTCTACGAGCAGTACTTC. This codes for CASSGYSDRGLYEQYF.

The genes are TRBV9 and TRBJ2-3; no clear D. Looked up from germline, CDR1 is SGDLS and CDR2 is YYNGEE. Trimming took 0 bases from V and 4 from J, leaving 6 bases between them. The CDR3 is made up of 13 amino acids. The CDR3 DNA reads as TGTGCCAGCAGCGTAGTGGCAGCAGATACGCAGTATTTT. This codes for CASSVVAADTQYF.

This clone has just one count. This chain joins TRBV13 and TRBJ2-7; 12 nucleotides agree with TRBD2. V lost 5 bases, J lost 4 bases, and 6 bases stayed unmatched. The CDR3 is 15 amino acids. Germline CDR1 and CDR2: PRHDT and FYEKMQ (reference sequence). CDR3 sequence reads: CASSTRLAGEYEQYF. CDR3 coding DNA: TGTGCCAGCAGCACGCGACTAGCGGGAGAGTACGAGCAGTACTTC.

V and J are TRBV5-6 and TRBJ1-4; D is undetermined. The V end was cut by 4 bases, the J end by 7 bases, with 11 bases between. The germline CDR1 and CDR2 sequences are SGHDT and YYEEEE. CDR3 length: 13 amino acids. CDR3 sequence (DNA): TGTGCCAGCAGCACTCGGACGGGTGAAAAACTGTTTTTT. The encoded protein is CASSTRTGEKLFF.

About this clone: The junction shows a germline mismatch at one end, possibly a read error. This rearrangement joins TRBV12-5 to TRBJ2-5, with TRBD1 matching 8 bases. CDR1 is LGHNT, CDR2 FRNRAP, per germline. CDR3 length: 17 amino acids. This CDR3 reads CASVLDQGAAVRETQYF. The CDR3 coding sequence is TGTGCTAGTGTTTTGGATCAGGGGGCGGCCGTGAGGGAGACCCAGTACTTC.

The chain combines TRBV11-2 with TRBJ2-1; 12 nucleotides align to TRBD2. Germline lookup yields CDR1 SGHAT and CDR2 FQNNGV. J was trimmed by 12 bases and V by 1 base; bases with no gene match: 10. This CDR3 has 16 amino acids. CDR3: CASSLGLGLAGIGQFF. The CDR3 DNA reads TGTGCCAGCAGCTTAGGATTGGGACTAGCGGGTATAGGGCAGTTCTTC.

V and J are TRBV28 and TRBJ1-1, with 7 bases matching TRBD1. The length of the CDR3 is 14 residues. Germline V gene sequence: CDR1 MDHEN, CDR2 SYDVKM. Trimming cost V 6 bases and J 2 bases; bases outside gene matches: 6. CDR3 residues: CASRPGQINTEAFF. CDR3 bases: TGTGCCAGCAGACCGGGACAGATAAACACTGAAGCTTTCTTT.

V usage is TRBV7-9 and J usage is TRBJ2-1, with no clear D. The V gene lost 2 bases and the J gene lost 4 bases, with 6 bases spanning the gap. CDR3 length: 13 residues. Germline-derived CDR1 and CDR2 are SEHNR and FQNEAQ (reference sequence). This chain's CDR3 is CASSLISYNEQFF. CDR3 bases: TGTGCCAGCAGCTTAATCAGTTACAATGAGCAGTTCTTC.

The chain couples TRBV2 to TRBJ2-1, with 11 nucleotides matching TRBD2. CDR1 and CDR2 from the germline V gene are SNHLY and FYNNEI. This CDR3 has 16 residues. V gave up 3 bases and J gave up 4 bases; unmatched junction bases: 5. CDR3 loop: CASSDGTSGLYNEQFF. The CDR3 region has the DNA TGTGCCAGCAGTGATGGGACTAGCGGACTATACAATGAGCAGTTCTTC.

This chain connects TRBV7-8 to TRBJ2-3; D gene uncertain. Germline values: CDR1 SGHVS, CDR2 FQNEAQ. The CDR3 is 15 amino acids. Trimming removed 1 base at V and 1 base at J, with 9 bases between. This chain's CDR3 is CASSLVGLRTDTQYF. CDR3 bases: TGTGCCAGCAGCTTAGTCGGGCTCCGCACAGATACGCAGTATTTT.

In its sample, this clone was seen once. The chain joins TRBV28 to TRBJ1-1; 9 bases align to TRBD1. The V gene end was trimmed by 5 bases and the J gene end by 4 bases; junction bases not matched to a gene: 8. This CDR3 spans 15 amino acids. CDR1 is MDHEN and CDR2 is SYDVKM in the germline V gene. CDR3 loop: CASSTPGQGLTEAFF. CDR3 sequence (DNA): TGTGCCAGCAGTACACCGGGACAGGGTCTCACTGAAGCTTTCTTT. The whole variable domain, remainder taken from reference TRBV28 and TRBJ1-1, is DVKVTQSSRYLVKRTGEKVFLECVQDMDHENMFWYRQDPGLGLRLIYFSYDVKMKEKGDIPEGYSVSREKKERFSLILESASTNQTSMYLCASSTPGQGLTEAFFGQGTRLTVV.

The chain recombines TRBV28 with TRBJ1-2; TRBD1 matches at 9 bases. The ends lost 5 bases at V and 6 bases at J; junction bases unmatched: 7. This CDR3 region has 14 residues. CDR1 MDHEN and CDR2 SYDVKM come from the germline V gene. CDR3 in DNA: TGTGCCAGCAGTCGAAACAGGGGGCAGGATGGCTACACCTTC. Protein: CASSRNRGQDGYTF.

CDR3 nucleotides: TGTGCCAGCAGCTTATCTGGACAGAACACTGAAGCTTTCTTT. Translation gives CASSLSGQNTEAFF. The chain has TRBV11-2 and TRBJ1-1, with a weak D call TRBD1 (5 bases). Germline assignment: CDR1 SGHAT and CDR2 FQNNGV. The ends were cut back, 2 bases at V and 1 base at J, with 8 bases in the middle. The CDR3 covers 14 residues. Full variable domain (missing parts from reference TRBV11-2 and TRBJ1-1): EAGVAQSPRYKIIEKRQSVAFWCNPISGHATLYWYQQILGQGPKLLIQFQNNGVVDDSQLPKDRFSAERLKGVDSTLKIQPAKLEDSAVYLCASSLSGQNTEAFFGQGTRLTVV.

This chain uses TRBV2 with TRBJ1-1, with D perhaps matching TRBD1 (6 bases). CDR1 SNHLY and CDR2 FYNNEI come from the germline V gene. Trimming removed 10 bases from V and 10 bases from J, with 16 bases in between. This CDR3 comprises 11 residues. The CDR3 DNA follows: TGTGCCACATCGACAAGGGGGGCAGCTTTCTTT. Translation gives CATSTRGAAFF.